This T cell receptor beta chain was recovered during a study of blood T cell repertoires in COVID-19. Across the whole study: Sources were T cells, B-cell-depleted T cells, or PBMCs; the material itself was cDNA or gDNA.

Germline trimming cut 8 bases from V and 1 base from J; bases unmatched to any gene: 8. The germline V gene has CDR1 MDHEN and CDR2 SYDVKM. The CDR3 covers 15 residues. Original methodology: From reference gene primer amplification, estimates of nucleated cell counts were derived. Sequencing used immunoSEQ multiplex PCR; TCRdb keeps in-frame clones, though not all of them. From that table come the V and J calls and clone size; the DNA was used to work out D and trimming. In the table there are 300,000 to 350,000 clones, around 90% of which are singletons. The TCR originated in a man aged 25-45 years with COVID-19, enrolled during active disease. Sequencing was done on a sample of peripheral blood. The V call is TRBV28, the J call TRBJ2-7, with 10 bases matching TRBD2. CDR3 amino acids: CASVGTSEASYEQYF. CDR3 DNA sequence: TGTGCCAGCGTCGGGACTAGCGAAGCGTCCTACGAGCAGTACTTC.